The rows below give T cell receptor beta chains drawn from one sample of a study of blood T cell repertoires in COVID-19. Repertoires were generated with immunoSEQ multiplex PCR, while TCRdb's copy carries only in-frame clones and drops some. The table has around 200,000 clones, roughly 90% seen once; the top ten hold approximately 11%. Source material: peripheral blood. These receptors were obtained from an older woman with COVID-19, enrolled during active disease. CDR3s include the opening cysteine and the closing phenylalanine or tryptophan. Fields, in order: clone size, V gene, D gene, J gene, CDR3 protein, CDR3 DNA. A D gene is named only where the DNA matches it firmly. Clone size is stated in some rows and not others, as once, few, many or a class when expanded.

abundance: -; v_gene: TRBV6-2/TRBV6-3; d_gene: -; j_gene: TRBJ2-7; CDR3aa: CASSKTGSYTHEQYF; CDR3nt: TGTGCCAGCAGTAAAACGGGATCCTATACCCACGAGCAGTACTTC
abundance: -; v_gene: TRBV5-4; d_gene: TRBD1; j_gene: TRBJ2-7; CDR3aa: CASSTGTGNYEQYF; CDR3nt: TGTGCCAGCAGCACCGGGACAGGGAACTACGAGCAGTACTTC
abundance: -; v_gene: TRBV6-5; d_gene: TRBD1; j_gene: TRBJ1-5; CDR3aa: CASRIFPGGNQPQHF; CDR3nt: TGTGCCAGCAGAATATTCCCAGGGGGTAATCAGCCCCAGCATTTT
abundance: -; v_gene: TRBV2; d_gene: TRBD2; j_gene: TRBJ2-2; CDR3aa: CASSSGSVGELFF; CDR3nt: TGTGCCAGCTCGAGCGGGAGCGTCGGGGAGCTGTTTTTT
abundance: -; v_gene: TRBV28; d_gene: -; j_gene: TRBJ2-3; CDR3aa: CASSSSPQTDTQYF; CDR3nt: TGTGCCAGCAGTTCATCGCCCCAGACAGATACGCAGTATTTT
abundance: -; v_gene: TRBV6-2/TRBV6-3; d_gene: TRBD1; j_gene: TRBJ2-7; CDR3aa: CASSYRQGRYEQYF; CDR3nt: TGTGCCAGCAGTTACCGACAGGGAAGATACGAGCAGTACTTC
abundance: -; v_gene: TRBV29-1; d_gene: -; j_gene: TRBJ2-5; CDR3aa: CSVEDYQETQYF; CDR3nt: TGCAGCGTTGAGGACTACCAAGAGACCCAGTACTTC
abundance: once; v_gene: TRBV20-1; d_gene: -; j_gene: TRBJ1-1; CDR3aa: CSASGRIEAFF; CDR3nt: TGCAGTGCTAGTGGGAGAATTGAAGCTTTCTTT
abundance: -; v_gene: TRBV18; d_gene: -; j_gene: TRBJ1-1; CDR3aa: CASSPRGGPEAFF; CDR3nt: TGTGCCAGCTCACCCCGCGGGGGACCTGAAGCTTTCTTT
abundance: -; v_gene: TRBV14; d_gene: -; j_gene: TRBJ2-1; CDR3aa: CASSRTQIAVSYNEQFF; CDR3nt: TGTGCCAGCAGCCGGACTCAGATAGCCGTCTCCTACAATGAGCAGTTCTTC
abundance: -; v_gene: TRBV19; d_gene: -; j_gene: TRBJ2-2; CDR3aa: CASSIFGANTGELFF; CDR3nt: TGTGCCAGTAGTATCTTCGGGGCGAACACCGGGGAGCTGTTTTTT
abundance: -; v_gene: TRBV19; d_gene: TRBD1; j_gene: TRBJ2-7; CDR3aa: CASSRTGQTYEQYF; CDR3nt: TGTGCCAGTAGCCGGACAGGGCAGACCTACGAGCAGTACTTC
abundance: -; v_gene: TRBV7-6; d_gene: -; j_gene: TRBJ1-2; CDR3aa: CASSYREIGYGYTF; CDR3nt: TGTGCCAGCAGCTACAGGGAAATTGGCTATGGCTACACCTTC
abundance: -; v_gene: TRBV30; d_gene: TRBD1; j_gene: TRBJ1-1; CDR3aa: CAWSVPRGRGWTEAFF; CDR3nt: TGTGCCTGGAGTGTACCCCGCGGCAGGGGGTGGACTGAAGCTTTCTTT
abundance: -; v_gene: TRBV7-9; d_gene: -; j_gene: TRBJ2-7; CDR3aa: CASSPRAGADEQYF; CDR3nt: TGTGCCAGCAGCCCAAGGGCAGGGGCGGACGAGCAGTACTTC
abundance: -; v_gene: TRBV20-1; d_gene: -; j_gene: TRBJ1-6; CDR3aa: CSARGDTDSYNSPLHF; CDR3nt: TGCAGTGCTCGTGGGGACACCGACTCCTATAATTCACCCCTCCACTTT
abundance: -; v_gene: TRBV19; d_gene: TRBD1; j_gene: TRBJ1-5; CDR3aa: CASSSDRANQPQHF; CDR3nt: TGTGCCAGTAGTTCGGACAGGGCAAATCAGCCCCAGCATTTT
abundance: -; v_gene: TRBV27; d_gene: -; j_gene: TRBJ1-5; CDR3aa: CASSLGSRVGQPQHF; CDR3nt: TGTGCCAGCAGTTTAGGTTCCAGGGTGGGCCAGCCCCAGCATTTT
abundance: -; v_gene: TRBV24-1; d_gene: -; j_gene: TRBJ2-1; CDR3aa: CATSDLPGDEQFF; CDR3nt: TGTGCCACCAGTGATTTGCCCGGGGATGAGCAGTTCTTC
abundance: -; v_gene: TRBV5-4; d_gene: TRBD1; j_gene: TRBJ2-7; CDR3aa: CASSLGGPGTGEQYF; CDR3nt: TGTGCCAGCAGCTTGGGAGGCCCGGGGACAGGTGAGCAGTACTTC
abundance: -; v_gene: TRBV29-1; d_gene: -; j_gene: TRBJ2-7; CDR3aa: CSVAQNTYEQYF; CDR3nt: TGCAGCGTTGCCCAAAACACGTACGAGCAGTACTTC
abundance: -; v_gene: TRBV5-1; d_gene: -; j_gene: TRBJ2-7; CDR3aa: CASSLTGYPYEQYF; CDR3nt: TGCGCCAGCAGCCTCACAGGGTACCCCTACGAGCAGTACTTC
abundance: -; v_gene: TRBV2; d_gene: TRBD1; j_gene: TRBJ1-1; CDR3aa: CASRDPAGGGGTEAFF; CDR3nt: TGTGCCAGCAGGGATCCTGCAGGGGGCGGGGGCACTGAAGCTTTCTTT
abundance: -; v_gene: TRBV7-2; d_gene: TRBD1; j_gene: TRBJ2-2; CDR3aa: CASSLQGAGGELFF; CDR3nt: TGTGCCAGCAGCTTACAGGGGGCAGGCGGGGAGCTGTTTTTT
abundance: -; v_gene: TRBV14; d_gene: -; j_gene: TRBJ1-1; CDR3aa: CASSQVRKGEAFF; CDR3nt: TGTGCCAGCAGCCAAGTTCGGAAGGGGGAAGCTTTCTTT
abundance: -; v_gene: TRBV28; d_gene: -; j_gene: TRBJ1-4; CDR3aa: CASSLSGLNEKLFF; CDR3nt: TGTGCCAGCAGTTTATCCGGGTTAAATGAAAAACTGTTTTTT
abundance: once; v_gene: TRBV28; d_gene: -; j_gene: TRBJ2-5; CDR3aa: CASSTGDETQYF; CDR3nt: TGTGCCAGCAGCACGGGAGACGAGACCCAGTACTTC
abundance: -; v_gene: TRBV9; d_gene: -; j_gene: TRBJ2-2; CDR3aa: CASSVVPGGQITNTGELFF; CDR3nt: TGTGCCAGCAGCGTAGTCCCCGGTGGACAGATAACGAACACCGGGGAGCTGTTTTTT
abundance: -; v_gene: TRBV6-2/TRBV6-3; d_gene: -; j_gene: TRBJ2-7; CDR3aa: CASSYSLTGEQYF; CDR3nt: TGTGCCAGCAGTTACTCTTTGACGGGGGAGCAGTACTTC
abundance: -; v_gene: TRBV19; d_gene: -; j_gene: TRBJ1-2; CDR3aa: CASSQTGYGYTF; CDR3nt: TGTGCCAGTAGCCAAACAGGGTATGGCTACACCTTC
abundance: -; v_gene: TRBV5-8; d_gene: TRBD1; j_gene: TRBJ1-6; CDR3aa: CASSLGQVWNSPLHF; CDR3nt: TGTGCCAGCAGCCTTGGACAGGTTTGGAATTCACCCCTCCACTTT
abundance: -; v_gene: TRBV9; d_gene: -; j_gene: TRBJ2-1; CDR3aa: CASSIQNPGTPVGNEQFF; CDR3nt: TGTGCCAGCAGCATACAAAACCCCGGGACTCCCGTCGGGAATGAGCAGTTCTTC
abundance: -; v_gene: TRBV6-6; d_gene: TRBD1; j_gene: TRBJ1-2; CDR3aa: CASSSDGTVYGYTF; CDR3nt: TGTGCCAGCAGTAGTGACGGGACAGTCTATGGCTACACCTTC
abundance: few; v_gene: TRBV6-5; d_gene: TRBD1; j_gene: TRBJ2-7; CDR3aa: CASRFRQGEQYF; CDR3nt: TGTGCCAGCAGGTTCCGACAGGGCGAGCAGTACTTC
abundance: -; v_gene: TRBV6-2/TRBV6-3; d_gene: TRBD1; j_gene: TRBJ1-5; CDR3aa: CASSLGQGPYQPQHF; CDR3nt: TGTGCCAGCAGTTTGGGACAGGGGCCCTATCAGCCCCAGCATTTT
abundance: -; v_gene: TRBV27; d_gene: TRBD2; j_gene: TRBJ2-1; CDR3aa: CASTLAASNNEQFF; CDR3nt: TGTGCCAGCACACTAGCGGCTTCCAACAATGAGCAGTTCTTC
abundance: -; v_gene: TRBV25-1; d_gene: TRBD1; j_gene: TRBJ1-4; CDR3aa: CASSRGQGNEKLFF; CDR3nt: TGTGCCAGCAGTCGCGGACAGGGAAATGAAAAACTGTTTTTT
abundance: -; v_gene: TRBV7-2; d_gene: TRBD2; j_gene: TRBJ2-1; CDR3aa: CASSLVGVSGKYEQFF; CDR3nt: TGTGCCAGCAGCTTAGTGGGGGTGAGCGGGAAATATGAGCAGTTCTTC
abundance: -; v_gene: TRBV12-3/TRBV12-4; d_gene: -; j_gene: TRBJ1-2; CDR3aa: CASSVSGDYGYTF; CDR3nt: TGTGCCAGCAGTGTTAGCGGGGACTATGGCTACACCTTC
abundance: -; v_gene: TRBV6-5; d_gene: -; j_gene: TRBJ1-1; CDR3aa: CASSYDSLNTEAFF; CDR3nt: TGTGCCAGCAGTTACGACAGTCTGAACACTGAAGCTTTCTTT
abundance: many; v_gene: TRBV6-1; d_gene: -; j_gene: TRBJ1-6; CDR3aa: CASSDTGNSPLHF; CDR3nt: TGTGCCAGCAGTGATACAGGGAATTCACCCCTCCACTTT
abundance: -; v_gene: TRBV27; d_gene: -; j_gene: TRBJ1-6; CDR3aa: CASSFSLANSPLHF; CDR3nt: TGTGCCAGCAGTTTCTCCCTGGCTAATTCACCCCTCCACTTT
abundance: -; v_gene: TRBV4-1; d_gene: -; j_gene: TRBJ2-7; CDR3aa: CASSRGESYEQYF; CDR3nt: TGCGCCAGCAGCCGGGGGGAATCCTACGAGCAGTACTTC
abundance: -; v_gene: TRBV24-1; d_gene: TRBD2; j_gene: TRBJ2-2; CDR3aa: CATRTSSSGELFF; CDR3nt: TGTGCCACGAGGACTAGCAGTTCCGGGGAGCTGTTTTTT
abundance: -; v_gene: TRBV7-3; d_gene: TRBD1; j_gene: TRBJ2-4; CDR3aa: CASSSTGGGKNIQYF; CDR3nt: TGTGCCAGCAGTTCGACAGGGGGAGGCAAAAACATTCAGTACTTC
abundance: -; v_gene: TRBV19; d_gene: TRBD2; j_gene: TRBJ2-2; CDR3aa: CASSSIGLAGAVGELFF; CDR3nt: TGTGCCAGTAGTTCCATAGGACTAGCGGGAGCGGTCGGGGAGCTGTTTTTT
abundance: -; v_gene: TRBV5-1; d_gene: -; j_gene: TRBJ1-2; CDR3aa: CASRLSRALGSNYGYTF; CDR3nt: TGCGCCAGCAGGTTGTCCCGGGCCCTCGGGAGTAACTATGGCTACACCTTC
abundance: few; v_gene: TRBV19; d_gene: TRBD1; j_gene: TRBJ2-7; CDR3aa: CASSSRDRGDEQYF; CDR3nt: TGTGCCAGTAGTTCCCGGGACAGGGGAGACGAGCAGTACTTC
abundance: -; v_gene: TRBV2; d_gene: -; j_gene: TRBJ2-7; CDR3aa: CASSEAGPGQYF; CDR3nt: TGTGCCAGCAGTGAAGCTGGTCCAGGGCAGTACTTC
abundance: -; v_gene: TRBV5-5; d_gene: TRBD1; j_gene: TRBJ2-3; CDR3aa: CASSQTGGFTDTQYF; CDR3nt: TGTGCCAGCAGCCAAACAGGGGGATTTACAGATACGCAGTATTTT
abundance: once; v_gene: TRBV18; d_gene: TRBD2; j_gene: TRBJ2-1; CDR3aa: CASSLTSGRNNEQFF; CDR3nt: TGTGCCAGCTCCCTAACTAGCGGAAGGAACAATGAGCAGTTCTTC
abundance: -; v_gene: TRBV5-6; d_gene: -; j_gene: TRBJ1-5; CDR3aa: CASSHGAQPQHF; CDR3nt: TGTGCCAGCAGCCATGGGGCCCAGCCCCAGCATTTT
abundance: -; v_gene: TRBV24-1; d_gene: TRBD1; j_gene: TRBJ2-5; CDR3aa: CATSDQGATEETQYF; CDR3nt: TGTGCCACCAGTGACCAGGGGGCTACCGAAGAGACCCAGTACTTC
abundance: -; v_gene: TRBV7-2; d_gene: -; j_gene: TRBJ2-7; CDR3aa: CASSFQAGSSYEQYF; CDR3nt: TGTGCCAGCAGCTTTCAGGCCGGAAGCTCCTACGAGCAGTACTTC
abundance: -; v_gene: TRBV5-5; d_gene: TRBD1; j_gene: TRBJ1-3; CDR3aa: CASSLGQGEGNTIYF; CDR3nt: TGTGCCAGCAGCTTGGGCCAGGGGGAAGGAAACACCATATATTTT
abundance: -; v_gene: TRBV19; d_gene: -; j_gene: TRBJ1-5; CDR3aa: CASSPPGGRRGNQPQHF; CDR3nt: TGTGCCAGTAGTCCGCCAGGAGGGAGGAGAGGCAATCAGCCCCAGCATTTT
abundance: -; v_gene: TRBV9; d_gene: TRBD2; j_gene: TRBJ2-1; CDR3aa: CASSVGGASGSVEFF; CDR3nt: TGTGCCAGCAGCGTGGGAGGGGCTAGCGGGAGCGTGGAGTTCTTC
abundance: -; v_gene: TRBV30; d_gene: -; j_gene: TRBJ1-2; CDR3aa: CAGYLGLWGYTF; CDR3nt: TGTGCCGGTTACCTGGGGCTCTGGGGCTACACCTTC
abundance: -; v_gene: TRBV11-3; d_gene: TRBD1; j_gene: TRBJ2-7; CDR3aa: CASSLRTGGYEQYF; CDR3nt: TGTGCCAGCAGCTTGAGGACAGGAGGCTACGAGCAGTACTTC
abundance: few; v_gene: TRBV5-1; d_gene: TRBD2; j_gene: TRBJ2-7; CDR3aa: CASSSGLSGTYEQYF; CDR3nt: TGCGCCAGCAGCTCGGGACTATCGGGTACCTACGAGCAGTACTTC